These 3 T cell receptor beta chains share one sample of origin, sequenced in a study of shared clonotypes between healthy human individuals. Profiled with immunoSEQ multiplex PCR; TCRdb holds only in-frame clones, not every one. The sample contains 2 million to 2.5 million clones, 80% to 95% of which appear only once. Sequencing input: naive CD4+ T cells from PBMCs. The subset: CD45RA+ positively selected. Source of these receptors: a young man in good health. Some clones in this sample may be carry-over from other donors' samples.

J is TRBJ1-3 and V is TRBV29-1; 8 nucleotides match TRBD1. This CDR3 is built from 14 residues. V lost 1 base and J lost 4; bases outside the gene matches: 3. CDR1 SQVTM and CDR2 ANQGSEA come from the germline V gene. CDR3 sequence (DNA): TGCAGCGTTGAAGGACAGGGGACGGGAAACACCATATATTTT. Residues: CSVEGQGTGNTIYF.

The chain is built from TRBV28 and TRBJ1-3; 8 bases agree with TRBD1. V lost 8 bases to trimming and J lost 2 bases; unmatched junction nucleotides: 8. From germline, CDR1 is MDHEN and CDR2 SYDVKM. CDR3 length: 15 residues. This CDR3 is CASSTGALAGNTIYF. In nucleotides, the CDR3 is TGTGCCAGCTCGACAGGGGCATTGGCTGGAAACACCATATATTTT.

This rearrangement joins TRBV9 to TRBJ2-6; TRBD2 agrees at 7 bases. CDR3 length equals 16 residues. Trimming cost V 0 bases and J 4 bases; bases outside gene matches: 4. In germline, CDR1 is SGDLS, CDR2 YYNGEE. For the CDR3, the DNA is TGTGCCAGCAGCGTAGTAGCGGGCTTCGGGGCCAACGTCCTGACTTTC. Amino acid sequence: CASSVVAGFGANVLTF.